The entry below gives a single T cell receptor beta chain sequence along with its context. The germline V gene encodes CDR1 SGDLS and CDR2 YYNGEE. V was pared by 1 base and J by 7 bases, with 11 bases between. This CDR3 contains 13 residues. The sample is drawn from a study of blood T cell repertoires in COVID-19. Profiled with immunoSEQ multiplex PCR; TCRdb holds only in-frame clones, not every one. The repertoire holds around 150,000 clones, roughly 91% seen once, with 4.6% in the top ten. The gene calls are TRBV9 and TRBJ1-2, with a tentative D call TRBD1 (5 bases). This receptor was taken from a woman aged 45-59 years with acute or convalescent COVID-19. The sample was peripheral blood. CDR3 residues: CASSVRGWGGYTF. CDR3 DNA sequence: TGTGCCAGCAGCGTACGGGGGTGGGGTGGCTACACCTTC.